The 8 T cell receptor beta chains reported below all come from one sample, sequenced in a study of T cell responses to AZD1222 COVID-19 vaccine (dated by TCRdb to the early 2020s). Library preparation employed the immunoSEQ multiplex PCR assay. TCRdb's version of the immuneACCESS table is confined to in-frame rearrangements and falls short of the full clone set. An unresolved V gene accounts for under half of the shortfall where checked; the remainder is of unknown origin. Recorded for this sample are about 180,000 clones; almost 90% of them occurred a single time. The ten largest account for roughly 0.49% of the sample. What this sample's time point label stands for: baseline before first vaccination. Material: peripheral blood, obtained on day 0 of AZD1222 vaccination. These receptors originate from an adult in good health.

The chain carries TRBV28 and TRBJ1-2; possibly TRBD1 for D (5 bases). V gave up 3 bases and J gave up 11 bases, with 19 bases separating them. CDR3 length: 14 residues. CDR1 and CDR2 (germline): MDHEN, SYDVKM. CDR3 residues: CASSFWGNQGGYTF. The CDR3 bases are TGTGCCAGCAGTTTCTGGGGGAATCAGGGAGGGTACACCTTC.

This clone was found once. This sequence joins TRBV18 and TRBJ1-2; 10 bases match TRBD1. With V trimmed by 0 bases and J by 4 bases, 5 bases remained unmatched. Germline V gene sequence: CDR1 KGHSH, CDR2 LQKENI. The CDR3 is 16 amino acids. The CDR3 spells CASSPPGTGEAYGYTF. CDR3 bases: TGTGCCAGCTCACCACCCGGGACAGGGGAGGCCTATGGCTACACCTTC.

This clone appeared a few times. The rearrangement links TRBV15 to TRBJ1-1; TRBD1 is a possible D gene (5 bases). The CDR3 has 17 amino acids. Germline lookup yields CDR1 LNHNV and CDR2 YYDKDF (reference sequence). V was shortened by 0 bases and J by 1 base, with 15 bases between the two germline ends. The CDR3 DNA is TGTGCCACCAGCAGAGATACATTCGGGGGGACGAACACTGAAGCTTTCTTT. Its translation: CATSRDTFGGTNTEAFF.

The rearrangement uses TRBV6-4 and TRBJ2-7, with D perhaps TRBD1 or TRBD2 (5 bases each). This CDR3 contains 13 residues. V was trimmed by 0 bases and J by 12 bases, leaving 15 bases between them. CDR1 is MRHNA, CDR2 SNTAGT, per germline. This CDR3 reads CASSDSGTGTRYF. CDR3 in DNA: TGTGCCAGCAGTGACTCAGGTACCGGGACCAGGTACTTC.

The sample holds one count of this clone. J is TRBJ2-1 and V is TRBV11-2, with 10 bases matching TRBD2. V lost 5 bases and J lost 12; bases outside the gene matches: 7. In germline, CDR1 is SGHAT, CDR2 FQNNGV. This CDR3 is 13 amino acids long. CDR3 sequence: CASSMLAGVVQFF. For the CDR3, the DNA is TGTGCCAGCAGCATGCTAGCGGGAGTAGTGCAGTTCTTC.

The chain carries TRBV11-2 and TRBJ1-1, with a weak D call TRBD1 (6 bases). V was pared by 5 bases and J by 5 bases, with 18 bases between. The CDR3 runs 15 residues. Per germline, CDR1 SGHAT and CDR2 FQNNGV. CDR3 protein: CASSGVAPRGTEAFF. The CDR3 DNA reads as TGTGCCAGCAGCGGAGTGGCCCCGAGGGGGACTGAAGCTTTCTTT.

The CDR3 bases are TGTGCCAGCAGCCCCGGCCCTATGGAAAACTATGGCTACACCTTC. Amino acids: CASSPGPMENYGYTF. V is TRBV5-5 and J is TRBJ1-2; D uncertain. The CDR3 consists of 15 residues. CDR1 is SGHKS and CDR2 is YYEKEE in the germline V gene (reference sequence). V was shortened by 4 bases and J by 2 bases, with 15 bases between the two germline ends.

This sequence joins TRBV6-4 and TRBJ2-1; TRBD1 matches at 9 bases. The CDR3 has 13 amino acids. Germline-derived CDR1 and CDR2 are MRHNA and SNTAGT. Trimming took 6 bases from V and 12 from J; bases not matched to a gene: 9. As DNA, the CDR3 is TGTGCCAGCAGGGAGGGACAGGGTCTACGGCAGTTCTTC. It translates to CASREGQGLRQFF.